The 29 T cell receptor beta chains below all came from one sample that was sequenced in a study of T cells after posttransplantation cyclophosphamide. Using immunoSEQ multiplex PCR, the repertoire was profiled, and TCRdb retains in-frame clones only, with some absent. The table has tens of thousands of clones, almost 95% seen once. The sample comprised PBMCs. These receptors were taken from a woman in her forties or fifties in good health and a related stem cell transplant donor.

This clone has only one observation. The genes are TRBV5-1 and TRBJ2-1, with 13 bases that match TRBD2. The J segment lost 7 bases and the V segment lost 3 bases, leaving 7 bases of the junction unmatched. CDR1 is SGHRS and CDR2 is YFSETQ in the germline V gene. The CDR3 sequence is 16 residues long. CDR3 loop: CASSWTSGGAANEQFF. In DNA form, the CDR3 reads TGCGCCAGCAGCTGGACTAGCGGGGGAGCCGCAAATGAGCAGTTCTTC. Based on the CDR3 plus reference TRBV5-1 and TRBJ2-1, the full variable domain is KAGVTQTPRYLIKTRGQQVTLSCSPISGHRSVSWYQQTPGQGLQFLFEYFSETQRNKGNFPGRFSGRQFSNSRSEMNVSTLELGDSALYLCASSWTSGGAANEQFFGPGTRLTVL.

The V and J genes are TRBV4-2 and TRBJ2-2, with 10 bases aligning to TRBD2. The CDR3 spans 17 residues. V shed 1 base, J shed 1 base, and the junction held 3 bases outside the gene matches. Germline lookup yields CDR1 LGHNA and CDR2 YNFKEQ. The CDR3 reads CASSQAPSGGNTGELFF. CDR3 DNA: TGTGCCAGCAGCCAAGCCCCTAGCGGGGGGAACACCGGGGAGCTGTTTTTT.

The chain couples TRBV25-1 to TRBJ2-6, with D hard to call. The CDR3 is 15 amino acids. The V end was cut by 7 bases, the J end by 0 bases, with 10 bases between. Per the germline V gene, CDR1 is MGHDK and CDR2 is SYGVNS. Here the CDR3 reads CASTPPGSGANVLTF. The CDR3 DNA sequence: TGTGCCAGCACCCCCCCCGGCTCTGGGGCCAACGTCCTGACTTTC.

V is TRBV6-1 and J is TRBJ2-5, with D unclear. Judging by the DNA end, TRBJ2-7 fits better; the J call may be wrong. The germline V gene encodes CDR1 MNHNS and CDR2 SASEGT. This CDR3 contains 14 residues. The CDR3 DNA follows: TGTGCCAGCAGCCCGGAGCCATCCAACTACGAGCAGTACTTC. It yields the protein CASSPEPSNYEQYF.

The J gene is TRBJ2-7, the V gene TRBV5-1; tentative D call: TRBD2 (7 bases). Germline V gene data show CDR1 as SGHRS and CDR2 as YFSETQ. The germline V and J ends were trimmed by 3 bases and 4 bases, with 17 bases remaining between them. The CDR3 covers 15 residues. In DNA, the CDR3 is TGCGCCAGCAGCTCTAGACCCGGGGGGCGGTACGAGCAGTACTTC. Amino acid sequence: CASSSRPGGRYEQYF.

The chain links TRBV2 to TRBJ2-5; D unclear. The J call is in doubt because the DNA end fits TRBJ2-7 better. CDR3 length: 14 residues. CDR1 SNHLY and CDR2 FYNNEI come from the germline V gene. CDR3 protein: CASSEAVKSYEQYF. Written as DNA, the CDR3 is TGTGCCAGCAGTGAAGCAGTGAAGTCCTACGAGCAGTACTTC.

Points on this clone: Other DNA variants within this sample encode the same CDR3. The chain is built from TRBV7-9 and TRBJ1-5; D is ambiguous. CDR1 SEHNR and CDR2 FQNEAQ come from the germline V gene (reference sequence). CDR3 length equals 13 residues. Deletions cut 2 bases from V and 5 bases from J, with 7 bases between. The CDR3 protein is CASSLTGDQPQHF. Written as DNA, the CDR3 is TGTGCCAGCAGCTTAACGGGAGATCAGCCCCAGCATTTT.

The chain links TRBV7-9 to TRBJ2-7, with 7 nucleotides matching TRBD2. There are 13 residues in the CDR3. The V gene end was trimmed by 5 bases and the J gene end by 2 bases; junction bases not matched to a gene: 3. CDR1 is SEHNR and CDR2 is FQNEAQ in the germline V gene (reference sequence). CDR3 sequence reads: CASSPSGAYEQYF. The CDR3 DNA reads as TGTGCCAGCAGCCCTAGCGGAGCCTACGAGCAGTACTTC. Drawing the rest from reference TRBV7-9 and TRBJ2-7, the complete variable domain is DTGVSQNPRHKITKRGQNVTFRCDPISEHNRLYWYRQTLGQGPEFLTYFQNEAQLEKSRLLSDRFSAERPKGSFSTLEIQRTEQGDSAMYLCASSPSGAYEQYFGPGTRLTVT.

This sequence joins TRBV6-6 and TRBJ2-3; TRBD2 might be the D (5 bases). The CDR3 is 11 residues long. V dropped 7 bases and J dropped 6 bases, with 8 bases sitting between them. CDR1 and CDR2 from the germline V gene are MNHNY and SVGAGI (reference sequence). In nucleotides, the CDR3 is TGTGCCAGCAAAGAGGGTGATACGCAGTATTTT. It encodes CASKEGDTQYF.

V and J are TRBV5-1 and TRBJ2-1; D call uncertain. CDR1 is SGHRS and CDR2 is YFSETQ in the germline V gene. The CDR3 sequence is 12 residues long. V shed 2 bases and J shed 10 bases, with 10 bases lying between them. The CDR3 DNA reads as TGCGCCAGCAGCTTCGTTCCCCCCGAGCAGTTCTTC. Amino acid sequence: CASSFVPPEQFF.

DNA of the CDR3: TGTGCCAGCAGCCAACGGGGGGGGAACAATGAGCAGTTCTTC. Protein product: CASSQRGGNNEQFF. V usage is TRBV11-2 and J usage is TRBJ2-1; 8 bases are a match to TRBD2. Trimming took 5 bases from V and 5 from J; bases not matched to a gene: 5. The CDR3 length is 14 residues. CDR1 is SGHAT, CDR2 FQNNGV, per germline.

The chain has TRBV5-8 and TRBJ1-4; 7 positions match TRBD1. The germline CDR1 and CDR2 sequences are SGHTS and YDEGEE. The ends lost 2 bases at V and 6 bases at J; junction bases unmatched: 7. The CDR3 is 15 residues long. The CDR3 is CASSFSGQVYEKLFF. CDR3 bases: TGTGCCAGCAGCTTTAGTGGACAGGTTTATGAAAAACTGTTTTTT. Complete variable domain (other parts from reference TRBV5-8 and TRBJ1-4): EAGVTQSPTHLIKTRGQQATLRCSPISGHTSVYWYQQALGLGLQFLLWYDEGEERNRGNFPPRFSGRQFPNYSSELNVNALELEDSALYLCASSFSGQVYEKLFFGSGTQLSVL.

This chain joins TRBV6-1 and TRBJ1-5; 8 nucleotides match TRBD1. Germline V gene lookup returns CDR1 MNHNS and CDR2 SASEGT. CDR3 length: 16 residues. V was clipped by 3 bases and J by 1 base; unmatched bases: 5. The CDR3 bases are TGTGCCAGCAGTGAGATGCGGACAGGGAGCAATCAGCCCCAGCATTTT. It is translated as CASSEMRTGSNQPQHF.

This chain connects TRBV19 to TRBJ1-5; D is perhaps TRBD1 (6 bases). V was trimmed by 7 bases and J by 0 bases, leaving 19 bases between them. Germline V CDR1 and CDR2: LNHDA, SQIVND (reference sequence). This CDR3 comprises 17 residues. DNA of the CDR3: TGTGCCAGTAACTCCATCCAGGGGACCGATAGCAATCAGCCCCAGCATTTT. Protein: CASNSIQGTDSNQPQHF.

This clone was picked up a small number of times. The chain joins TRBV30 to TRBJ2-7; 11 bases agree with TRBD2. The CDR3 consists of 11 residues. The V gene's germline CDR1 is GTSNPN and CDR2 SVGIG (reference sequence). The CDR3: CAGTSGYEQYF. As DNA, the CDR3 is TGTGCTGGGACTAGCGGCTACGAGCAGTACTTC.

The chain has TRBV11-2 and TRBJ2-2, with 9 bases fitting TRBD2. From germline, CDR1 is SGHAT and CDR2 FQNNGV. The CDR3 extends over 18 amino acids. J was trimmed by 1 base and V by 8 bases; bases with no gene match: 14. This CDR3 reads CASSRRVGGRVNTGELFF. DNA for the CDR3: TGTGCCAGCTCTCGCCGCGTTGGCGGGAGGGTGAACACCGGGGAGCTGTTTTTT.

The chain combines TRBV5-6 with TRBJ1-3, with 7 bases identical to TRBD1. Trimming cost V 0 bases and J 4 bases; bases outside gene matches: 10. The germline V gene has CDR1 SGHDT and CDR2 YYEEEE. CDR3 length: 17 residues. Here the CDR3 DNA reads TGTGCCAGCAGCTTGGCAGTGGCAGGGGGTTTCGGAAACACCATATATTTT. Translated, it gives CASSLAVAGGFGNTIYF.

The table lists this clone with a count of one. The chain couples TRBV6-5 to TRBJ2-7; D might be TRBD1 (7 bases). Germline V gives CDR1 MNHEY, CDR2 SVGAGI. The CDR3 runs to 14 residues. With 6 bases removed from V and 2 bases from J, the gap between germline ends came to 14 bases. CDR3 bases: TGTGCCAGCAGCCGACAGGGACTCACCTACGAGCAGTACTTC. Translated: CASSRQGLTYEQYF.

V gene TRBV28 combines with J gene TRBJ1-4, with 8 bases lining up with TRBD1. Germline CDR1 and CDR2: MDHEN and SYDVKM. V shed 3 bases, J shed 3 bases, and the junction held 6 bases outside the gene matches. The CDR3 runs to 16 residues. The CDR3 sequence is CASSFGDRGSNEKLFF. CDR3 bases: TGTGCCAGCAGTTTTGGAGACAGGGGATCTAATGAAAAACTGTTTTTT.

This clone was counted once. The J gene is TRBJ1-1, the V gene TRBV7-9; 9 positions agree with TRBD1. V trimming: 4 bases; J trimming: 5 bases; junction bases outside the gene matches: 8. The CDR3 extends over 15 amino acids. CDR1 is SEHNR, CDR2 FQNEAQ, per germline (reference sequence). CDR3 region: CASSSPGQGDTEAFF. The CDR3 DNA is TGTGCCAGCAGCTCCCCGGGACAGGGAGATACTGAAGCTTTCTTT.

The chain couples TRBV15 to TRBJ1-2; weak D call: TRBD1 (6 bases). From germline, CDR1 is LNHNV and CDR2 YYDKDF (reference sequence). V lost 0 bases and J lost 3, with 8 bases in between. The CDR3 totals 14 residues. In DNA form, the CDR3 reads TGTGCCACCAGCAGAGATCCAGGGGACTATGGCTACACCTTC. It translates to CATSRDPGDYGYTF.

The rearrangement uses TRBV29-1 and TRBJ1-5, with D maybe TRBD1 (5 bases). This CDR3 is 15 amino acids long. CDR1 SQVTM and CDR2 ANQGSEA come from the germline V gene. V was trimmed by 1 base and J by 2 bases, leaving 12 bases between them. CDR3 DNA: TGCAGCGTTGAAGTGGGAGGGGCTGGCAATCAGCCCCAGCATTTT. Translation gives CSVEVGGAGNQPQHF.

The rearrangement links TRBV19 to TRBJ1-2; no clear D gene. Per the germline V gene, CDR1 is LNHDA and CDR2 is SQIVND (reference sequence). The CDR3 runs 13 residues. V lost 7 bases to trimming and J lost 4 bases, with 13 bases between them. CDR3 nucleotides: TGTGCCAGTACCCCCGGGTTTCTCTATGGCTACACCTTC. Protein sequence: CASTPGFLYGYTF.

V is TRBV5-1 and J is TRBJ2-1; D is uncertain. The CDR3 is 14 amino acids. V lost 4 bases and J 9 bases, leaving 17 bases between the germline ends. The V gene's germline CDR1 is SGHRS and CDR2 YFSETQ. This chain's CDR3 is CASSNSFVSGEQFF. In DNA form, the CDR3 reads TGCGCCAGCAGCAATAGTTTTGTATCAGGTGAGCAGTTCTTC.

The chain links TRBV7-2 to TRBJ2-5, with a tentative D call TRBD1 (6 bases). Gene TRBJ2-7 matches the end of the DNA better, so the J call may be wrong. This CDR3 spans 17 amino acids. CDR1 is SGHTA and CDR2 is FQGNSA in the germline V gene. The CDR3 DNA reads TGTGCCAGCAGCTCAATTTATACGGGACATAGCTCCTACGAGCAGTACTTC. Protein sequence: CASSSIYTGHSSYEQYF.

The chain links TRBV6-1 to TRBJ1-5, with TRBD1 as a possible D gene (5 bases). Looked up from germline, CDR1 is MNHNS and CDR2 is SASEGT. The germline V and J ends were trimmed by 8 bases and 4 bases, with 15 bases remaining between them. The CDR3 loop spans 14 amino acids. The CDR3 region has the DNA TGTGCCAGCCACTTCGGGGGGGGGAATCAGCCCCAGCATTTT. This gives the protein CASHFGGGNQPQHF.

V usage is TRBV27 and J usage is TRBJ2-5; TRBD1 might be the D (5 bases). The DNA end is a closer match to TRBJ2-7, so the J assignment may be wrong. Germline-derived CDR1 and CDR2 are MNHEY and SMNVEV (reference sequence). The CDR3 totals 15 residues. CDR3 sequence (DNA): TGTGCCAGCAGTTCCCCACAGGCAGGGCCCTACGAGCAGTACTTC. Protein sequence: CASSSPQAGPYEQYF.

The chain combines TRBV2 with TRBJ2-7; D gene unclear. The V end lost 1 base, the J end lost 2 bases, and 6 bases lay between the germline ends. The CDR3 has 13 residues. Germline V CDR1 and CDR2: SNHLY, FYNNEI. CDR3 bases: TGTGCCAGCAGTGAAGACACTACCTACGAGCAGTACTTC. It specifies CASSEDTTYEQYF.

The V call is TRBV7-3, the J call TRBJ2-2, with 14 nucleotides matching TRBD2. V was pared by 5 bases and J by 4 bases, with 12 bases of the junction left unmatched. The CDR3 is 19 amino acids. Germline V gene lookup returns CDR1 SGHTA and CDR2 FQGTGA. CDR3 in DNA: TGTGCCAGCAGCGTATCGACTAGCGGGAGGGTCGTGCGCACCGGGGAGCTGTTTTTT. It yields the protein CASSVSTSGRVVRTGELFF.